The 24 T cell receptor beta chains presented below share a single source sample, sequenced in a study of blood T cell repertoires in COVID-19. Profiled with immunoSEQ multiplex PCR; TCRdb holds only in-frame clones, not every one. This sample yields about 210,000 clones, of which roughly 80% are seen a single time; over 6% belongs to the top ten. The sample comprised peripheral blood. The receptors stem from a woman older than 75 with COVID-19, enrolled during active disease.

The CDR3 DNA is TGTGCCAGCAGTTACTCGGGGACAGGGATTTACGAGCAGTACTTC. This translates into CASSYSGTGIYEQYF. The V and J genes are TRBV6-5 and TRBJ2-7; TRBD1 agrees at 9 bases. The CDR3 has 15 residues. Germline values: CDR1 MNHEY, CDR2 SVGAGI. The trim removed 0 bases at V and 4 bases at J, leaving 4 bases unmatched.

V is TRBV5-4 and J is TRBJ2-2; tentative D call: TRBD1 (6 bases). The CDR3 contains 17 residues. Germline CDR1 SGHNT, CDR2 YYREEE (reference sequence). V gave up 5 bases and J gave up 2 bases, with 19 bases separating them. CDR3 amino acids: CASRSPGASTNTGELFF. In nucleotides, the CDR3 is TGTGCCAGCAGGTCCCCAGGGGCCTCCACCAACACCGGGGAGCTGTTTTTT. Full variable domain (outside the CDR3, taken from reference TRBV5-4 and TRBJ2-2): ETGVTQSPTHLIKTRGQQVTLRCSSQSGHNTVSWYQQALGQGPQFIFQYYREEENGRGNFPPRFSGLQFPNYSSELNVNALELDDSALYLCASRSPGASTNTGELFFGEGSRLTVL.

The chain carries TRBV20-1 and TRBJ2-1; 7 bases line up with TRBD2. Germline CDR1 and CDR2: DFQATT and SNEGSKA (reference sequence). The CDR3 extends over 14 amino acids. The V gene end was trimmed by 3 bases and the J gene end by 6 bases; junction bases not matched to a gene: 8. The CDR3 region has the DNA TGCAGTGCTAGTGAGCGGGACGTGTTCAATGAGCAGTTCTTC. Its translation: CSASERDVFNEQFF.

V and J are TRBV5-4 and TRBJ1-4, with a weak D call TRBD1 (6 bases). V gave up 4 bases and J gave up 6 bases, with 13 bases separating them. From germline, CDR1 is SGHNT and CDR2 YYREEE (reference sequence). The CDR3 consists of 14 residues. The CDR3 region has the DNA TGTGCCAGCAGCCAGTCAGGGGCCGATGAAAAACTGTTTTTT. Residues: CASSQSGADEKLFF.

This clone was counted a single time. CDR3 bases: TGTGCCACCAGTAGTATCCCCCATCAGGAGGGCCAGCATTTT. Its protein product is CATSSIPHQEGQHF. V is TRBV24-1 and J is TRBJ1-5; D is unclear. This CDR3 region has 14 residues. Germline CDR1 and CDR2: KGHDR and SFDVKD. V gave up 6 bases and J gave up 12 bases, with 20 bases separating them.

The chain couples TRBV28 to TRBJ2-7; tentative D call: TRBD1 (6 bases). The CDR3 sequence is 15 residues long. V was pared by 3 bases and J by 3 bases, with 15 bases between. Germline CDR1 MDHEN, CDR2 SYDVKM. CDR3 sequence (DNA): TGTGCCAGCAGTTTGCTGGGGGCAACGTACTACGAGCAGTACTTC. Translating gives CASSLLGATYYEQYF.

This sequence joins TRBV28 and TRBJ2-7, with 7 bases fitting TRBD2. CDR1 is MDHEN, CDR2 SYDVKM, per germline. The CDR3 covers 14 residues. With V trimmed by 6 bases and J by 0 bases, 5 bases remained unmatched. This chain's CDR3 is CASREGGISYEQYF. CDR3 bases: TGTGCCAGCAGGGAGGGAGGGATCTCCTACGAGCAGTACTTC.

Only one count was recorded for this clone. The rearrangement joins TRBV29-1 to TRBJ1-1; TRBD1 is a possible D gene (6 bases). V lost 4 bases to trimming and J lost 2 bases, with 11 bases between them. This CDR3 spans 13 amino acids. Germline CDR1 is SQVTM and CDR2 is ANQGSEA. Here the CDR3 reads CSVANRANTEAFF. The CDR3 DNA sequence: TGCAGCGTTGCTAACAGGGCAAACACTGAAGCTTTCTTT. Based on the CDR3 plus reference TRBV29-1 and TRBJ1-1, the full variable domain is SAVISQKPSRDICQRGTSLTIQCQVDSQVTMMFWYRQQPGQSLTLIATANQGSEATYESGFVIDKFPISRPNLTFSTLTVSNMSPEDSSIYLCSVANRANTEAFFGQGTRLTVV.

J is TRBJ1-1 and V is TRBV5-1; unclear D gene. Germline V gene sequence: CDR1 SGHRS, CDR2 YFSETQ. This CDR3 is 17 amino acids long. Trimming removed 0 bases at V and 4 bases at J, with 19 bases between. CDR3 nucleotide sequence: TGCGCCAGCAGCTTGGCTCAGAATTCTCACCTGATCACTGAAGCTTTCTTT. Its translation is CASSLAQNSHLITEAFF.

The chain employs TRBV2 and TRBJ1-2; 7 bases agree with TRBD1. Per germline, CDR1 SNHLY and CDR2 FYNNEI. The CDR3 consists of 14 residues. J gave up 8 bases and V 4 bases, and 10 bases lay outside the gene matches. CDR3 residues: CASSGGGARSGYTF. In nucleotides, the CDR3 is TGTGCCAGCAGTGGAGGGGGCGCGCGGTCCGGCTACACCTTC.

The chain carries TRBV10-3 and TRBJ2-3; 10 positions agree with TRBD1. The V and J ends lost 6 bases and 1 base, in that order; junction bases with no gene match: 16. The CDR3 runs to 19 residues. Germline CDR1 and CDR2: ENHRY and SYGVKD. The CDR3: CAISPGTGVRGDRTDTQYF. The CDR3 DNA reads as TGTGCCATCAGCCCCGGGACAGGGGTTAGAGGGGACCGCACAGATACGCAGTATTTT.

The sample holds a few counts of this clone. The CDR3 spells CATVEGSGNTIYF. In DNA form, the CDR3 reads TGTGCCACCGTGGAGGGGTCTGGAAACACCATATATTTT. V and J are TRBV19 and TRBJ1-3; tentative D call: TRBD1 (5 bases). CDR3 size: 13 residues. CDR1 is LNHDA and CDR2 is SQIVND in the germline V gene (reference sequence). V was shortened by 10 bases and J by 1 base, with 11 bases between the two germline ends. Together with reference TRBV19 and TRBJ1-3, the CDR3 gives the full variable domain: DGGITQSPKYLFRKEGQNVTLSCEQNLNHDAMYWYRQDPGQGLRLIYYSQIVNDFQKGDIAEGYSVSREKKESFPLTVTSAQKNPTAFYLCATVEGSGNTIYFGEGSWLTVV.

The V gene is TRBV5-4, the J gene TRBJ1-2; 10 positions agree with TRBD1. Germline V gene sequence: CDR1 SGHNT, CDR2 YYREEE (reference sequence). With V trimmed by 3 bases and J by 2 bases, 4 bases remained unmatched. The length of the CDR3 is 15 residues. This chain's CDR3 is CASSYDRGQNYGYTF. CDR3 coding DNA: TGTGCCAGCAGCTACGACAGGGGGCAAAACTATGGCTACACCTTC.

The chain has TRBV15 and TRBJ2-3, with D maybe TRBD2 (5 bases). Germline V lookup: CDR1 LNHNV, CDR2 YYDKDF (reference sequence). The CDR3 contains 14 residues. The V gene lost 3 bases and the J gene lost 4 bases, with 11 bases spanning the gap. The CDR3 reads CATSRDLSADTQYF. CDR3 in DNA: TGTGCCACCAGCAGGGACTTATCGGCAGATACGCAGTATTTT. The whole variable domain, remainder taken from reference TRBV15 and TRBJ2-3, is DAMVIQNPRYQVTQFGKPVTLSCSQTLNHNVMYWYQQKSSQAPKLLFHYYDKDFNNEADTPDNFQSRRPNTSFCFLDIRSPGLGDTAMYLCATSRDLSADTQYFGPGTRLTVL.

The chain is built from TRBV27 and TRBJ1-1; D may be TRBD1 (6 bases). The V gene's germline CDR1 is MNHEY and CDR2 SMNVEV (reference sequence). The CDR3 is 15 residues long. Trimming took off 1 base at V and 1 base at J, with 10 bases between the two ends. The CDR3 region is CASSLLGAGNTEAFF. CDR3 coding DNA: TGTGCCAGCAGTTTATTGGGGGCGGGGAACACTGAAGCTTTCTTT.

The V gene is TRBV18, the J gene TRBJ2-1; 13 bases align to TRBD2. The germline gives CDR1 KGHSH, CDR2 LQKENI. The CDR3 length is 14 residues. V was pared by 4 bases and J by 7 bases, with 1 base of the junction left unmatched. The CDR3 DNA reads as TGTGCCAGCTCACGGACTAGCGGGAGTAATGAGCAGTTCTTC. This encodes CASSRTSGSNEQFF.

The sample holds a few counts of this clone. The V call is TRBV27, the J call TRBJ1-1; D is ambiguous. Germline CDR1 and CDR2: MNHEY and SMNVEV (reference sequence). The CDR3 has 15 amino acids. Trimming cost V 5 bases and J 1 base, with 14 bases left between them. In DNA, the CDR3 is TGTGCCAGCAGTCCGGGAGGCCTCAGGAACACTGAAGCTTTCTTT. The encoded protein is CASSPGGLRNTEAFF.

The J gene is TRBJ1-4, the V gene TRBV5-6; D unclear. The germline V gene has CDR1 SGHDT and CDR2 YYEEEE. V was shortened by 4 bases and J by 6 bases, with 16 bases between the two germline ends. The CDR3 has 15 amino acids. This CDR3 reads CASSLIGSADEKLFF. The CDR3 DNA is TGTGCCAGCAGCCTGATAGGCAGCGCGGATGAAAAACTGTTTTTT.

The rearrangement links TRBV7-8 to TRBJ2-5; D perhaps matches TRBD1 (5 bases). Trimming took 1 base from V and 1 from J, leaving 7 bases between them. Germline CDR1 reads SGHVS; CDR2 reads FQNEAQ. The CDR3 runs 14 residues. CDR3 coding DNA: TGTGCCAGCAGCTTAGGGACACTCCAAGAGACCCAGTACTTC. This encodes CASSLGTLQETQYF.

The chain combines TRBV10-2 with TRBJ2-1; TRBD2 aligns across 9 bases. Germline V gene lookup returns CDR1 WSHSY and CDR2 SAAADI. Germline trimming cut 6 bases from V and 5 bases from J; bases unmatched to any gene: 5. CDR3 length equals 14 residues. DNA for the CDR3: TGCGCCAGCAGAGAGACTAGCGGCCACAATGAGCAGTTCTTC. Encoded protein: CASRETSGHNEQFF.

The chain is built from TRBV6-6 and TRBJ2-5, with TRBD2 identical over 8 bases. Germline V gene lookup returns CDR1 MNHNY and CDR2 SVGAGI (reference sequence). J gave up 1 base and V 2 bases, and 0 bases lay outside the gene matches. There are 14 residues in the CDR3. The CDR3 is CASSYREGQETQYF. CDR3 DNA: TGTGCCAGCAGTTACCGGGAGGGCCAAGAGACCCAGTACTTC.

The rearrangement joins TRBV5-1 to TRBJ2-7; D possibly corresponds to TRBD2 (6 bases). CDR1 is SGHRS, CDR2 YFSETQ, per germline. CDR3 length: 15 amino acids. V lost 4 bases and J lost 6, with 20 bases in between. The CDR3: CASSVGTPLGGEQYF. CDR3 DNA: TGCGCCAGCAGCGTCGGGACTCCCCTCGGAGGCGAGCAGTACTTC.

The chain links TRBV7-9 to TRBJ2-1; 9 bases match TRBD2. V was pared by 8 bases and J by 0 bases, with 2 bases of the junction left unmatched. Germline V CDR1 and CDR2: SEHNR, FQNEAQ (reference sequence). CDR3 size: 14 residues. The DNA of the CDR3 is TGTGCCAGCTATAGCGGGAGCTCCTACAATGAGCAGTTCTTC. Protein sequence: CASYSGSSYNEQFF.

The sample holds a few counts of this clone. The chain carries TRBV7-2 and TRBJ2-7, with TRBD2 matching over 9 bases. With 1 base clipped from V and 2 bases from J, the junction kept 6 bases outside the gene matches. Germline assignment: CDR1 SGHTA and CDR2 FQGNSA. The CDR3 consists of 16 residues. The CDR3 DNA follows: TGTGCCAGCAGCTTAGGGGGTAGCGGGAGCGCCTACGAGCAGTACTTC. This codes for CASSLGGSGSAYEQYF.